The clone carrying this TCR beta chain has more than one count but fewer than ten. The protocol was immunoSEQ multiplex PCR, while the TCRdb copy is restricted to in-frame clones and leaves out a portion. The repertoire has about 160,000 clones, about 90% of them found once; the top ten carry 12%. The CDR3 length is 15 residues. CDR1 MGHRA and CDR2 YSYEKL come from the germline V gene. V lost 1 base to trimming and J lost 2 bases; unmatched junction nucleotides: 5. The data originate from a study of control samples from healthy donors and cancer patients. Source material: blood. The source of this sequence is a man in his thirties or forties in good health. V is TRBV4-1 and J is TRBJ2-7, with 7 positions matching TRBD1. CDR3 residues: CASSQGRGTAYEQYF. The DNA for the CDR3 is TGCGCCAGCAGCCAAGGAAGGGGGACAGCCTACGAGCAGTACTTC.